The next 8 T cell receptor beta chains were all read from a single sample in a study of OX40 agonist ivuxolimab in advanced cancers. TCRdb's table, derived via immunoSEQ multiplex PCR, lists solely in-frame clones and lacks some. The sample contains about 110,000 clones, approximately 90% of which appear only once. The specimen was CD4+ or CD8+ T cells sorted from blood, collected in a trial of the OX40 agonist ivuxolimab. All receptors come from an adult with an advanced solid tumor such as melanoma, head and neck, liver or kidney cancer.

The chain couples TRBV5-1 to TRBJ2-3; D is possibly TRBD2 (5 bases). Germline values: CDR1 SGHRS, CDR2 YFSETQ. Trimming removed 1 base at V and 4 bases at J, with 19 bases between. This CDR3 comprises 17 residues. For the CDR3, the DNA is TGCGCCAGCAGCTTGTCGCTGGGCGGGCCTTCCCCAGATACGCAGTATTTT. This encodes CASSLSLGGPSPDTQYF.

The rearrangement joins TRBV11-2 to TRBJ1-1, with D maybe TRBD1 (5 bases). The V gene's germline CDR1 is SGHAT and CDR2 FQNNGV. The CDR3 spans 13 residues. Trimming took off 4 bases at V and 3 bases at J, with 9 bases between the two ends. CDR3 sequence (DNA): TGTGCCAGCAGCTGGGGACGGGACACTGAAGCTTTCTTT. Its translation: CASSWGRDTEAFF. The full variable domain, its missing parts supplied by reference TRBV11-2 and TRBJ1-1, is EAGVAQSPRYKIIEKRQSVAFWCNPISGHATLYWYQQILGQGPKLLIQFQNNGVVDDSQLPKDRFSAERLKGVDSTLKIQPAKLEDSAVYLCASSWGRDTEAFFGQGTRLTVV.

The V and J genes are TRBV11-2 and TRBJ2-3, with TRBD1 identical over 9 bases. Germline V lookup: CDR1 SGHAT, CDR2 FQNNGV. This CDR3 is 16 amino acids long. Unmatched junction bases numbered 4, after V lost 3 bases and J lost 0 bases. As DNA, the CDR3 is TGTGCCAGCAGCTTCCTGACAGGGGGAAGCACAGATACGCAGTATTTT. It specifies CASSFLTGGSTDTQYF.

V is TRBV5-8 and J is TRBJ2-3, with D maybe TRBD1 (5 bases). The CDR3 is made up of 14 amino acids. CDR1 and CDR2 from the germline V gene are SGHTS and YDEGEE. V was clipped by 1 base and J by 3 bases, with 9 bases between them. CDR3 bases: TGTGCCAGCAGCTTGAGGGGTCGTACAGATACGCAGTATTTT. This sequence encodes CASSLRGRTDTQYF.

In its sample, this clone was seen once. This rearrangement joins TRBV2 to TRBJ1-2; possibly TRBD1 for D (5 bases). The germline gives CDR1 SNHLY, CDR2 FYNNEI. The CDR3 spans 12 residues. Trimming took off 5 bases at V and 6 bases at J, with 10 bases between the two ends. The CDR3 DNA reads TGTGCCAGCAGTCCGACAGAGGATGGCTACACCTTC. Its protein is CASSPTEDGYTF.

The V gene is TRBV7-6, the J gene TRBJ2-2; 7 positions match TRBD1. The CDR3 covers 15 residues. Germline V gene lookup returns CDR1 SGHVS and CDR2 FNYEAQ. V lost 5 bases and J lost 2; bases outside the gene matches: 5. The CDR3 DNA is TGTGCCAGCAGCGAAGGGACAGACAACACCGGGGAGCTGTTTTTT. Translation: CASSEGTDNTGELFF.

On this clone: The sample holds other DNA sequences that translate to the same CDR3. The chain carries TRBV5-1 and TRBJ2-5; D call uncertain. The germline CDR1 and CDR2 sequences are SGHRS and YFSETQ. The CDR3 is 12 amino acids. The V and J ends lost 0 bases and 5 bases respectively, with 5 bases between them. CDR3 in amino acids: CASSLEGETQYF. The CDR3 DNA reads TGCGCCAGCAGCTTGGAAGGGGAGACCCAGTACTTC. Full variable domain (outside the CDR3, taken from reference TRBV5-1 and TRBJ2-5): KAGVTQTPRYLIKTRGQQVTLSCSPISGHRSVSWYQQTPGQGLQFLFEYFSETQRNKGNFPGRFSGRQFSNSRSEMNVSTLELGDSALYLCASSLEGETQYFGPGTRLLVL.

V gene TRBV6-5 combines with J gene TRBJ2-5; D gene uncertain. V was cut by 0 bases and J by 5 bases, with 7 bases left in between. Germline V gene lookup returns CDR1 MNHEY and CDR2 SVGAGI. CDR3 size: 13 residues. Here the CDR3 DNA reads TGTGCCAGCAGTTACTCGGGAATTGAGACCCAGTACTTC. The encoded protein is CASSYSGIETQYF.